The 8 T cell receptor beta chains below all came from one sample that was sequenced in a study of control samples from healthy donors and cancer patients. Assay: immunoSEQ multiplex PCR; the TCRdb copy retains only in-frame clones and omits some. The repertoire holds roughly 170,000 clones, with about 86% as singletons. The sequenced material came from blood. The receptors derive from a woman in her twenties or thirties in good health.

The CDR3 nucleotides are TGTGCCAGCAGCCAAGATCTTCTGGGACAGGGGGCCGCGAATGAGCAGTTCTTC. Amino acids: CASSQDLLGQGAANEQFF. The V and J genes are TRBV3-1 (or the pseudogene TRBV3-2) and TRBJ2-1; TRBD1 matches 12 bases. Germline lookup yields CDR1 LGHDT and CDR2 YNNKEL (reference sequence). This CDR3 has 18 residues. Unmatched junction bases numbered 10, after V lost 0 bases and J lost 7 bases.

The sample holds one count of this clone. CDR3 loop: CASSAGPEVGTEAFF. The DNA for the CDR3 is TGTGCCAGCAGCGCGGGGCCCGAGGTTGGGACTGAAGCTTTCTTT. The gene calls are TRBV9 and TRBJ1-1, with D perhaps matching TRBD1 (5 bases). Germline CDR1 is SGDLS and CDR2 is YYNGEE. The CDR3 totals 15 residues. V dropped 3 bases and J dropped 5 bases, with 17 bases sitting between them.

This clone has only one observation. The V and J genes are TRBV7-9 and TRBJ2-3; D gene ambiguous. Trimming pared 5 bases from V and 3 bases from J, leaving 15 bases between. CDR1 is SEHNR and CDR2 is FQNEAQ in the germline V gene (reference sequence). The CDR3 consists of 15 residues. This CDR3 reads CASSPFWQATDTQYF. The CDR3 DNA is TGTGCCAGCAGCCCATTTTGGCAGGCTACAGATACGCAGTATTTT.

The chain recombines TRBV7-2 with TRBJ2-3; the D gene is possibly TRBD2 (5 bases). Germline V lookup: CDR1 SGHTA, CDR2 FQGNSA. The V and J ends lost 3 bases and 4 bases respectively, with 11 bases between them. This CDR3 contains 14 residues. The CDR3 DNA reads TGTGCCAGCAGCTTTGGGGTCGGGGCAGATACGCAGTATTTT. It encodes CASSFGVGADTQYF.

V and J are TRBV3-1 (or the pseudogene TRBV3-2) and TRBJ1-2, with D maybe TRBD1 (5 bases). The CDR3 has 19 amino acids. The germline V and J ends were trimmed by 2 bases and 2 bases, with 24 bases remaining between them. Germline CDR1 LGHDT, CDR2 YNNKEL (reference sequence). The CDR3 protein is CASSQYSGGSLESNYGYTF. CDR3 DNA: TGTGCCAGCAGCCAATATTCGGGGGGGAGCCTCGAGTCCAACTATGGCTACACCTTC.

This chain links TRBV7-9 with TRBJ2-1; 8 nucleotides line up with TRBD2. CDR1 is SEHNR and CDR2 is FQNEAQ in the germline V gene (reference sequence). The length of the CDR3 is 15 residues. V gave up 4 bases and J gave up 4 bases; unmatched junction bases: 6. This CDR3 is CASSSTSGRYNEQFF. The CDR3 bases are TGTGCCAGCAGCTCGACCAGCGGGAGATACAATGAGCAGTTCTTC. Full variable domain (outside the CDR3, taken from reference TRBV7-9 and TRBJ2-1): DTGVSQNPRHKITKRGQNVTFRCDPISEHNRLYWYRQTLGQGPEFLTYFQNEAQLEKSRLLSDRFSAERPKGSFSTLEIQRTEQGDSAMYLCASSSTSGRYNEQFFGPGTRLTVL.

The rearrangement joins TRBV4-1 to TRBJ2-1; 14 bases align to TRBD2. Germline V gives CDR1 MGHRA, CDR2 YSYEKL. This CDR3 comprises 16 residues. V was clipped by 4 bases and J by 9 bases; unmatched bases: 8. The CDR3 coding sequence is TGCGCCAGCAGCCCGGGACTAGCGGGGGATTTCTTTGAGCAGTTCTTC. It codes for CASSPGLAGDFFEQFF.

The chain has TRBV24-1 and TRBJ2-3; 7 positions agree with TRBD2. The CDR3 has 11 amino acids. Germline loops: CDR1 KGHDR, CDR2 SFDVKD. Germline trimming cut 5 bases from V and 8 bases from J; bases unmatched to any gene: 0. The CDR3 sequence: CATSGGGTQYF. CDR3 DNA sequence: TGTGCCACCAGTGGGGGGGGTACGCAGTATTTT.